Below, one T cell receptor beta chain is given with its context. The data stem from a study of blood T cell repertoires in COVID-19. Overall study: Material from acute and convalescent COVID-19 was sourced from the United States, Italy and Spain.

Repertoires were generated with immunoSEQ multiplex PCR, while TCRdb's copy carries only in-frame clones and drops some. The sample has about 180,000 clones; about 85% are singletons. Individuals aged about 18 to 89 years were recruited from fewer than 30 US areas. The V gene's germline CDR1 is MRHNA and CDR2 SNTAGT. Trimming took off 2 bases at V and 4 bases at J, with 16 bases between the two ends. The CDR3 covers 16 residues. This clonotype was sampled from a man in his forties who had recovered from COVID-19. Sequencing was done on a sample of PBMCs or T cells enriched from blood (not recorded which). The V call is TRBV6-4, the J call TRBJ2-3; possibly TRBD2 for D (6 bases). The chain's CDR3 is CASSDRSGSGADTQYF. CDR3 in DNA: TGTGCCAGCAGTGACCGTAGCGGCTCCGGCGCAGATACGCAGTATTTT.